The 28 T cell receptor beta chains presented below share a single source sample, sequenced in a study of cytomegalovirus exposure and HLA in healthy donors. Both 60 Vbeta primers and 13 Jbeta primers went into the PCR. Generated by immunoSEQ multiplex PCR, the TCRdb table keeps only in-frame clones and is missing some. The data contain some 160,000 clones, 80% of them singletons. Sequenced: PBMCs. These receptors were collected from a man aged 40-55 years in good health and CMV-seronegative.

The chain links TRBV5-4 to TRBJ1-1; D is possibly TRBD1 (6 bases). Per germline, CDR1 SGHNT and CDR2 YYREEE (reference sequence). CDR3 length equals 13 residues. Trimming cost V 1 base and J 10 bases, with 14 bases left between them. The chain's CDR3 is CASSLSGSRGAFF. CDR3 sequence (DNA): TGTGCCAGCAGCTTGTCAGGATCCAGGGGAGCTTTCTTT.

V usage is TRBV5-1 and J usage is TRBJ1-2, with 9 bases lining up with TRBD1. Germline V gene lookup returns CDR1 SGHRS and CDR2 YFSETQ. The CDR3 sequence is 14 residues long. V shed 4 bases, J shed 5 bases, and the junction held 6 bases outside the gene matches. CDR3 DNA sequence: TGCGCCAGCAGCAAACCCGACAGGGGGTATGGCTACACCTTC. It specifies CASSKPDRGYGYTF.

For this clone: Sequence at one end of the junction differs from germline and may be a read error. The chain carries TRBV4-3 and TRBJ2-5, with 9 nucleotides matching TRBD1. The DNA end favors TRBJ2-7, so the J call may be wrong. This CDR3 is 16 amino acids long. The germline V gene has CDR1 LGHNA and CDR2 YSLEER. In DNA, the CDR3 is TGCGTCAGCAGCCAAGACACGGGACAGGGACCCTACGAGCAGTACTTC. Residues: CVSSQDTGQGPYEQYF.

This chain joins TRBV30 and TRBJ2-7; D is perhaps TRBD2 (6 bases). In germline, CDR1 is GTSNPN, CDR2 SVGIG (reference sequence). The length of the CDR3 is 13 residues. Trimming took 1 base from V and 4 from J, leaving 11 bases between them. Written as DNA, the CDR3 is TGTGCCTGGAGTGCCGGGACTCATTACGAGCAGTACTTC. It yields the protein CAWSAGTHYEQYF.

This chain connects TRBV5-1 to TRBJ1-2; 8 nucleotides align to TRBD1. CDR1 and CDR2 (germline): SGHRS, YFSETQ. Germline trimming cut 5 bases from V and 2 bases from J; bases unmatched to any gene: 5. The CDR3 spans 14 residues. CDR3: CASRTGDRNYGYTF. The CDR3 DNA follows: TGCGCCAGCAGGACAGGGGATCGCAACTATGGCTACACCTTC.

V usage is TRBV7-2 and J usage is TRBJ1-1; a weak D match, TRBD1 (6 bases). The CDR3 is 16 residues long. V lost 4 bases and J 4 bases, leaving 19 bases between the germline ends. In germline, CDR1 is SGHTA, CDR2 FQGNSA. DNA for the CDR3: TGTGCCAGCAGCTGGGGGGGCACCCTGGGGAGCACTGAAGCTTTCTTT. Translating it yields CASSWGGTLGSTEAFF.

This sequence joins TRBV7-9 and TRBJ1-1; D perhaps matches TRBD1 (6 bases). The germline V gene encodes CDR1 SEHNR and CDR2 FQNEAQ (reference sequence). Trimming pared 6 bases from V and 4 bases from J, leaving 12 bases between. This CDR3 contains 13 residues. CDR3 loop: CASRWGPGTEAFF. CDR3 in DNA: TGTGCCAGCAGGTGGGGGCCGGGCACTGAAGCTTTCTTT.

The chain links TRBV4-1 to TRBJ2-3; 14 nucleotides align to TRBD2. Losses at the gene ends were 3 bases for V and 0 bases for J; bases not matched to a gene: 2. Per the germline V gene, CDR1 is MGHRA and CDR2 is YSYEKL. This CDR3 has 17 residues. The CDR3 spells CASSQGLAGVSTDTQYF. The CDR3 region has the DNA TGCGCCAGCAGCCAGGGACTAGCGGGAGTCAGCACAGATACGCAGTATTTT.

The chain couples TRBV2 to TRBJ2-7; D may be TRBD1 (5 bases). Trimming cost V 4 bases and J 2 bases, with 12 bases left between them. In germline, CDR1 is SNHLY, CDR2 FYNNEI. The CDR3 runs to 14 residues. The CDR3 here is CASSGLTVAYEQYF. The DNA of the CDR3 is TGTGCCAGCAGTGGTTTGACAGTGGCCTACGAGCAGTACTTC.

This clone was counted between two and nine times. The V and J genes are TRBV7-3 and TRBJ2-1; 9 bases map to TRBD1. This CDR3 comprises 14 residues. From germline, CDR1 is SGHTA and CDR2 FQGTGA. Germline trimming cut 4 bases from V and 7 bases from J; bases unmatched to any gene: 5. This CDR3 reads CASSSGQGRNEQFF. CDR3 DNA: TGTGCCAGCAGCTCCGGACAGGGGCGGAATGAGCAGTTCTTC.

This clone has only one observation. This CDR3 is also generated by other DNA sequences in the sample. The V call is TRBV15, the J call TRBJ1-5, with D maybe TRBD1 (6 bases). Germline CDR1 and CDR2: LNHNV and YYDKDF (reference sequence). CDR3 length: 15 amino acids. V dropped 3 bases and J dropped 0 bases, with 9 bases sitting between them. The CDR3 region is CATSRGAVSNQPQHF. The DNA of the CDR3 is TGTGCCACCAGCAGGGGGGCGGTTAGCAATCAGCCCCAGCATTTT.

CDR3 loop: CASSLINAYREKLFF. The DNA of the CDR3 is TGTGCCAGCAGCTTAATCAATGCGTATCGGGAAAAACTGTTTTTT. V gene TRBV7-9 combines with J gene TRBJ1-4; D unresolved. Germline V gene data show CDR1 as SEHNR and CDR2 as FQNEAQ (reference sequence). The length of the CDR3 is 15 residues. The V end lost 2 bases, the J end lost 8 bases, and 15 bases lay between the germline ends.

This chain links TRBV19 with TRBJ2-3; TRBD2 is a possible D gene (5 bases). The germline V gene encodes CDR1 LNHDA and CDR2 SQIVND (reference sequence). The CDR3 totals 15 residues. With 5 bases removed from V and 0 bases from J, the gap between germline ends came to 12 bases. The CDR3 is CASSPRTASTDTQYF. For the CDR3, the DNA is TGTGCCAGTAGTCCCCGGACTGCGAGCACAGATACGCAGTATTTT.

This CDR3 reads CASRGLAGASTGELFF. Here the CDR3 DNA reads TGCGCCAGCAGGGGACTAGCGGGAGCTTCCACCGGGGAGCTGTTTTTT. V usage is TRBV5-1 and J usage is TRBJ2-2; 14 bases align to TRBD2. J gave up 4 bases and V 5 bases, and 4 bases lay outside the gene matches. This CDR3 region has 16 residues. Germline V CDR1 and CDR2: SGHRS, YFSETQ.

The chain links TRBV7-7 to TRBJ2-7; D is perhaps TRBD1 (6 bases). This CDR3 region has 13 residues. V lost 4 bases and J lost 1, with 8 bases in between. Germline V gene sequence: CDR1 SSHAT, CDR2 FNYEAQ (reference sequence). The chain's CDR3 is CASSSQGSYEQYF. CDR3 sequence (DNA): TGTGCCAGCAGCTCACAGGGTTCCTACGAGCAGTACTTC.

The rearrangement joins TRBV7-9 to TRBJ1-1, with 7 bases lining up with TRBD1. This CDR3 spans 12 amino acids. Germline V gene lookup returns CDR1 SEHNR and CDR2 FQNEAQ (reference sequence). Unmatched junction bases numbered 3, after V lost 5 bases and J lost 6 bases. The CDR3 coding sequence is TGTGCCAGCAGCCCGGGGACAGCTGAAGCTTTCTTT. Translated: CASSPGTAEAFF.

The sample holds a few counts of this clone. The gene calls are TRBV5-1 and TRBJ2-5; D is ambiguous. This CDR3 has 13 amino acids. V lost 1 base and J lost 2, with 6 bases in between. From germline, CDR1 is SGHRS and CDR2 YFSETQ. This CDR3 reads CASSLLEQETQYF. DNA for the CDR3: TGCGCCAGCAGCTTGTTAGAACAAGAGACCCAGTACTTC.

The chain combines TRBV5-1 with TRBJ1-1; D gene uncertain. The CDR3 extends over 11 amino acids. Trimming stripped 2 bases from V and 8 bases from J, with 7 bases between. The V gene's germline CDR1 is SGHRS and CDR2 YFSETQ. The CDR3 DNA is TGCGCCAGCAGCTTCGGTCGGGAAGCTTTCTTT. Protein: CASSFGREAFF.

CDR3: CATRLAGGFNTGELFF. The DNA of the CDR3 is TGTGCCACCAGACTAGCGGGGGGCTTCAATACCGGGGAGCTGTTTTTT. The genes are TRBV27 and TRBJ2-2, with 13 nucleotides matching TRBD2. The CDR3 consists of 16 residues. Losses at the gene ends were 10 bases for V and 5 bases for J; bases not matched to a gene: 10. Germline V lookup: CDR1 MNHEY, CDR2 SMNVEV (reference sequence).

V gene TRBV19 combines with J gene TRBJ2-7; 7 nucleotides match TRBD1. CDR3 length: 13 amino acids. The V gene end was trimmed by 5 bases and the J gene end by 2 bases; junction bases not matched to a gene: 3. In germline, CDR1 is LNHDA, CDR2 SQIVND (reference sequence). This CDR3 reads CASSLGGPYEQYF. CDR3 nucleotides: TGTGCCAGTAGTCTAGGGGGCCCCTACGAGCAGTACTTC. Based on the CDR3 plus reference TRBV19 and TRBJ2-7, the full variable domain is DGGITQSPKYLFRKEGQNVTLSCEQNLNHDAMYWYRQDPGQGLRLIYYSQIVNDFQKGDIAEGYSVSREKKESFPLTVTSAQKNPTAFYLCASSLGGPYEQYFGPGTRLTVT.

This clone was found once. The chain joins TRBV28 to TRBJ2-2; TRBD2 agrees at 8 bases. The CDR3 covers 15 residues. Losses at the gene ends were 5 bases for V and 5 bases for J; bases not matched to a gene: 7. Germline loops: CDR1 MDHEN, CDR2 SYDVKM. The CDR3 nucleotides read TGTGCCAGCAGTGAGCCGGGACTAGGTACCGGGGAGCTGTTTTTT. The encoded protein is CASSEPGLGTGELFF.

The V call is TRBV6-5, the J call TRBJ1-1; TRBD1 is a possible D gene (5 bases). The CDR3 is 15 residues long. Germline V CDR1 and CDR2: MNHEY, SVGAGI. Trimming took off 6 bases at V and 5 bases at J, with 19 bases between the two ends. CDR3 amino acids: CASSPPSWGRTEAFF. In nucleotides, the CDR3 is TGTGCCAGCAGCCCCCCGTCATGGGGGAGGACTGAAGCTTTCTTT.

The chain uses TRBV13 and TRBJ1-4; 8 bases map to TRBD1. Germline V gene data show CDR1 as PRHDT and CDR2 as FYEKMQ (reference sequence). V shed 5 bases, J shed 6 bases, and the junction held 8 bases outside the gene matches. The CDR3 loop spans 15 amino acids. CDR3 amino acids: CASSPGQGNDEKLFF. The CDR3 DNA reads as TGTGCCAGCAGCCCCGGACAGGGCAACGATGAAAAACTGTTTTTT.

The V gene is TRBV30, the J gene TRBJ2-1; TRBD2 agrees at 10 bases. The J segment lost 8 bases and the V segment lost 3 bases, leaving 10 bases of the junction unmatched. Germline CDR1 GTSNPN, CDR2 SVGIG (reference sequence). The CDR3 has 15 residues. The CDR3 here is CAWSDLAGEYHEQFF. CDR3 in DNA: TGTGCCTGGAGCGATCTAGCGGGAGAATACCATGAGCAGTTCTTC.

This chain uses TRBV6-6 with TRBJ2-1, with 8 bases fitting TRBD2. The CDR3 length is 16 residues. V gave up 5 bases and J gave up 6 bases; unmatched junction bases: 12. Germline assignment: CDR1 MNHNY and CDR2 SVGAGI (reference sequence). In DNA form, the CDR3 reads TGTGCCAGCAGTACGGGACTAGGTAGTTATGGCAATGAGCAGTTCTTC. It yields the protein CASSTGLGSYGNEQFF.

For this clone: Germline and junction disagree at one end, which may indicate a read error. The chain uses TRBV7-9 and TRBJ2-7; D is unresolved. CDR1 is SEHNR and CDR2 is FQNEAQ in the germline V gene (reference sequence). The CDR3 has 12 residues. The CDR3 DNA is TGTTCCAGCGCCCTGTTCGCTACCGAGCAGTACTTC. Its translation: CSSALFATEQYF.

This rearrangement joins TRBV19 to TRBJ2-2; D is uncertain. This CDR3 is 17 amino acids long. Germline CDR1 and CDR2: LNHDA and SQIVND (reference sequence). V was clipped by 3 bases and J by 0 bases, with 14 bases between them. CDR3: CASSILRQAANTGELFF. CDR3 DNA sequence: TGTGCCAGTAGTATCCTCAGGCAGGCCGCGAACACCGGGGAGCTGTTTTTT.

This clone was recorded once. This chain connects TRBV5-8 to TRBJ2-1; TRBD1 matches 9 bases. The CDR3 totals 14 residues. After removal of 4 bases from V and 8 bases from J, the junction contained 7 bases not matched to a gene. Germline CDR1 and CDR2: SGHTS and YDEGEE. CDR3: CASSTGGRVDEQFF. The CDR3 region has the DNA TGTGCCAGCAGCACAGGGGGCAGGGTCGATGAGCAGTTCTTC.